Listed here are 23 T cell receptor beta chains from one sample, sequenced in a study of blood T cell repertoires in COVID-19 (dated by TCRdb to the early 2020s). The library was prepared using the immunoSEQ multiplex PCR assay. In TCRdb, the immuneACCESS table is reduced to in-frame sequences with V and J assigned. These tables do not hold every clone; where another copy was compared, an unresolved V gene accounts for under half, and the others remain unexplained. This sample comprises some 310,000 clones, 90% of them detected only once. Of the sample, approximately 2.9% is held by the ten largest clones. The sequencing input was peripheral blood. The receptors derive from a woman in her thirties with COVID-19, enrolled during active disease.

This CDR3 is CASSLASGGAFF. The CDR3 DNA is TGTGCCAGCAGCTTAGCCTCAGGGGGAGCTTTCTTT. The chain recombines TRBV7-2 with TRBJ1-1; 7 bases match TRBD1. Germline V gene data show CDR1 as SGHTA and CDR2 as FQGNSA. Unmatched junction bases numbered 2, after V lost 0 bases and J lost 10 bases. This CDR3 is built from 12 residues.

The chain employs TRBV6-5 and TRBJ2-3; 8 nucleotides match TRBD1. Germline V CDR1 and CDR2: MNHEY, SVGAGI. Unmatched junction bases numbered 11, after V lost 7 bases and J lost 5 bases. The CDR3 totals 15 residues. The CDR3 spells CASILLPGGVDTQYF. CDR3 coding DNA: TGTGCCAGCATCCTCCTCCCAGGGGGCGTAGATACGCAGTATTTT.

This clone showed up just once. Other DNA sequences in this sample translate to the same CDR3. CDR3: CAISEGRGEQYF. CDR3 bases: TGTGCCATCAGTGAAGGTAGAGGGGAGCAGTACTTC. This rearrangement joins TRBV10-3 to TRBJ2-7; D possibly corresponds to TRBD2 (5 bases). CDR1 and CDR2 from the germline V gene are ENHRY and SYGVKD. Trimming cost V 3 bases and J 7 bases, with 10 bases left between them. The CDR3 is 12 amino acids.

The V call is TRBV5-1, the J call TRBJ2-1; a weak D match, TRBD2 (6 bases). The CDR3 consists of 14 residues. The V gene's germline CDR1 is SGHRS and CDR2 YFSETQ. The V end lost 0 bases, the J end lost 9 bases, and 13 bases lay between the germline ends. CDR3 sequence: CASSLGGTGGEQFF. CDR3 sequence (DNA): TGCGCCAGCAGCTTGGGAGGAACCGGGGGTGAGCAGTTCTTC.

The chain has TRBV19 and TRBJ1-1, with TRBD1 identical over 7 bases. The germline gives CDR1 LNHDA, CDR2 SQIVND (reference sequence). The CDR3 has 14 residues. V dropped 5 bases and J dropped 4; count of bases not matched to a gene: 7. This CDR3 reads CASSGRGLGTEAFF. The DNA of the CDR3 is TGTGCCAGTAGTGGCAGGGGGTTGGGCACTGAAGCTTTCTTT.

This clone has only one observation. The chain recombines TRBV6-6 with TRBJ1-1; 7 bases line up with TRBD1. Looked up from germline, CDR1 is MNHNY and CDR2 is SVGAGI (reference sequence). The J segment lost 4 bases and the V segment lost 2 bases, leaving 10 bases of the junction unmatched. The CDR3 consists of 16 residues. CDR3 sequence: CASSYPGRTGGTEAFF. The CDR3 DNA is TGTGCCAGCAGTTACCCGGGACGGACAGGCGGCACTGAAGCTTTCTTT.

This clone was observed a handful of times. V usage is TRBV27 and J usage is TRBJ1-6; possible D gene TRBD1, 6 bases. Looked up from germline, CDR1 is MNHEY and CDR2 is SMNVEV (reference sequence). The CDR3 loop spans 16 amino acids. Between the trimmed V and J ends, which lost 0 bases and 9 bases, there was a span of 15 bases. The CDR3 is CASSLSVGGLGSPLHF. DNA of the CDR3: TGTGCCAGCAGTTTATCGGTCGGGGGGCTGGGTTCACCCCTCCACTTT.

This rearrangement joins TRBV28 to TRBJ2-7, with a possible D match to TRBD2 (6 bases). The CDR3 runs 15 residues. The V end lost 4 bases, the J end lost 5 bases, and 18 bases lay between the germline ends. CDR1 is MDHEN, CDR2 SYDVKM, per germline. CDR3 coding DNA: TGTGCCAGCAGTTCCATTGCGCGGGGATTGAACGAGCAGTACTTC. Translation: CASSSIARGLNEQYF. Full variable domain (remainder filled in from reference TRBV28 and TRBJ2-7): DVKVTQSSRYLVKRTGEKVFLECVQDMDHENMFWYRQDPGLGLRLIYFSYDVKMKEKGDIPEGYSVSREKKERFSLILESASTNQTSMYLCASSSIARGLNEQYFGPGTRLTVT.

The chain carries TRBV19 and TRBJ2-7; no clear D gene. The CDR3 is 9 residues long. V was trimmed by 7 bases and J by 6 bases, leaving 4 bases between them. Germline lookup yields CDR1 LNHDA and CDR2 SQIVND (reference sequence). In nucleotides, the CDR3 is TGTGCCAGTAAACTCGAGCAGTACTTC. Encoded protein: CASKLEQYF.

The chain is built from TRBV29-1 and TRBJ2-1, with 9 bases that match TRBD1. Trimming took 1 base from V and 1 from J; bases not matched to a gene: 8. The germline CDR1 and CDR2 sequences are SQVTM and ANQGSEA. There are 17 residues in the CDR3. The CDR3 region is CSVEGGDREVSYNEQFF. The CDR3 bases are TGCAGCGTTGAAGGGGGGGACAGGGAAGTATCCTACAATGAGCAGTTCTTC.

The chain joins TRBV28 to TRBJ1-1; D is undetermined. Germline CDR1 is MDHEN and CDR2 is SYDVKM. The CDR3 contains 15 residues. The V end lost 3 bases, the J end lost 0 bases, and 11 bases lay between the germline ends. The CDR3 DNA reads TGTGCCAGCAGTTTTCTCTACCCCATGAACACTGAAGCTTTCTTT. Protein product: CASSFLYPMNTEAFF.

V usage is TRBV5-6 and J usage is TRBJ2-7, with 9 positions matching TRBD2. CDR3 length: 17 amino acids. The ends lost 0 bases at V and 2 bases at J; junction bases unmatched: 9. Germline values: CDR1 SGHDT, CDR2 YYEEEE. For the CDR3, the DNA is TGTGCCAGCAGCTTGGCCGGAGGGCGGGAGGGACCCTACGAGCAGTACTTC. It specifies CASSLAGGREGPYEQYF.

The J gene is TRBJ1-5, the V gene TRBV5-1, with TRBD1 matching 8 bases. The CDR3 has 13 residues. Germline assignment: CDR1 SGHRS and CDR2 YFSETQ. The V gene end was trimmed by 5 bases and the J gene end by 8 bases; junction bases not matched to a gene: 6. CDR3 nucleotide sequence: TGCGCCAGCAGATTCGGGACAGGAGAGCCCCAGCATTTT. Amino acid sequence: CASRFGTGEPQHF.

This chain uses TRBV18 with TRBJ1-5, with D unresolved. V dropped 3 bases and J dropped 4 bases, with 4 bases sitting between them. The CDR3 consists of 12 residues. CDR1 and CDR2 (germline): KGHSH, LQKENI. CDR3 DNA sequence: TGTGCCAGCTCACCCAGTAATCAGCCCCAGCATTTT. This codes for CASSPSNQPQHF.

The genes are TRBV5-1 and TRBJ2-5; D perhaps matches TRBD2 (6 bases). The germline gives CDR1 SGHRS, CDR2 YFSETQ. V lost 3 bases and J 5 bases, leaving 17 bases between the germline ends. The CDR3 loop spans 15 amino acids. The CDR3 DNA sequence: TGCGCCAGCAGCTCTCCGGGACTCGGGGTGGAGACCCAGTACTTC. Its translation: CASSSPGLGVETQYF. Full variable domain (remainder filled in from reference TRBV5-1 and TRBJ2-5): KAGVTQTPRYLIKTRGQQVTLSCSPISGHRSVSWYQQTPGQGLQFLFEYFSETQRNKGNFPGRFSGRQFSNSRSEMNVSTLELGDSALYLCASSSPGLGVETQYFGPGTRLLVL.

The rearrangement joins TRBV5-1 to TRBJ2-1; the D is unclear. The germline V gene has CDR1 SGHRS and CDR2 YFSETQ. V was cut by 4 bases and J by 1 base, with 12 bases left in between. CDR3 length: 15 residues. CDR3 amino acids: CASSAPETSYNEQFF. The CDR3 DNA is TGCGCCAGCAGCGCCCCGGAGACGTCCTACAATGAGCAGTTCTTC. The whole variable domain, filled in from reference TRBV5-1 and TRBJ2-1, reads KAGVTQTPRYLIKTRGQQVTLSCSPISGHRSVSWYQQTPGQGLQFLFEYFSETQRNKGNFPGRFSGRQFSNSRSEMNVSTLELGDSALYLCASSAPETSYNEQFFGPGTRLTVL.

This chain uses TRBV27 with TRBJ1-1, with 10 nucleotides matching TRBD1. J was trimmed by 4 bases and V by 4 bases; bases with no gene match: 6. This CDR3 spans 15 amino acids. The germline V gene has CDR1 MNHEY and CDR2 SMNVEV (reference sequence). The CDR3: CASSSRQGARTEAFF. CDR3 nucleotides: TGTGCCAGCAGTTCCCGACAGGGGGCGCGCACTGAAGCTTTCTTT.

The chain employs TRBV30 and TRBJ1-2; 7 nucleotides align to TRBD1. Germline assignment: CDR1 GTSNPN and CDR2 SVGIG (reference sequence). V was pared by 1 base and J by 3 bases, with 5 bases of the junction left unmatched. The CDR3 is 14 residues long. CDR3 DNA: TGTGCCTGGAGTGAGGGGGCGAAGGACTATGGCTACACCTTC. This encodes CAWSEGAKDYGYTF.

The chain links TRBV3-1 (or the pseudogene TRBV3-2) to TRBJ1-6; unclear D gene. Germline V lookup: CDR1 LGHDT, CDR2 YNNKEL (reference sequence). The ends were cut back, 0 bases at V and 18 bases at J, with 18 bases in the middle. This CDR3 is 14 amino acids long. CDR3 in amino acids: CASSQDPRSRAPHF. DNA for the CDR3: TGTGCCAGCAGCCAAGACCCGCGGTCCCGTGCCCCCCACTTT.

The chain joins TRBV10-3 to TRBJ1-1; 7 bases map to TRBD1. V was pared by 2 bases and J by 9 bases, with 9 bases of the junction left unmatched. The germline gives CDR1 ENHRY, CDR2 SYGVKD. This CDR3 comprises 14 residues. CDR3 in amino acids: CAISEGDRADQAFF. The CDR3 DNA follows: TGTGCCATCAGTGAGGGGGACAGAGCAGATCAAGCTTTCTTT.

J is TRBJ2-1 and V is TRBV19; TRBD2 agrees at 9 bases. With V trimmed by 10 bases and J by 7 bases, 23 bases remained unmatched. Germline CDR1 LNHDA, CDR2 SQIVND (reference sequence). This CDR3 region has 18 residues. CDR3 protein: CAKTNMGPGTSIGNEQFF. CDR3 in DNA: TGTGCCAAAACGAATATGGGACCCGGGACTAGCATTGGAAATGAGCAGTTCTTC.

This clone was detected once. V gene TRBV10-3 combines with J gene TRBJ2-3; TRBD1 matches at 7 bases. The ends lost 5 bases at V and 1 base at J; junction bases unmatched: 9. CDR3 size: 16 residues. Germline V gene lookup returns CDR1 ENHRY and CDR2 SYGVKD. The CDR3 sequence is CAISPVQTGRTDTQYF. DNA of the CDR3: TGTGCCATCAGTCCCGTCCAGACAGGGCGCACAGATACGCAGTATTTT.

The chain employs TRBV18 and TRBJ2-1; TRBD1 is a possible D gene (5 bases). V dropped 4 bases and J dropped 5 bases, with 9 bases sitting between them. The CDR3 has 13 residues. The germline CDR1 and CDR2 sequences are KGHSH and LQKENI. The CDR3 DNA sequence: TGTGCCAGCTCACGGGCAGGGAACAATGAGCAGTTCTTC. It is translated as CASSRAGNNEQFF.